The rows below give T cell receptor beta chains drawn from one sample of a study of cytomegalovirus exposure and HLA in healthy donors. Method: immunoSEQ multiplex PCR; TCRdb's copy keeps in-frame clones and lacks some. The table has tens of thousands of clones, approximately 75% seen once. The sequencing input was PBMCs. These receptors came from a woman aged 40 to 50 in good health and CMV-seronegative. Both conserved end residues are part of each CDR3. The order of the fields is clone size, J gene, D gene, V gene, CDR3 length, CDR3 DNA, CDR3 protein. A D gene is named only where the DNA matches it firmly. Clone size, where shown, is once, few, many, or a class for clones that have expanded.

- | TRBJ2-7 | - | TRBV6-5 | 13 | TGTGCCAGCAGTAAACCCGGGACTTACGAGCAGTACTTC | CASSKPGTYEQYF
- | TRBJ2-3 | TRBD2 | TRBV28 | 19 | TGTGCCAGCAGTTCCCCTCTAAGAGCGGGAGGGATAAGCACAGATACGCAGTATTTT | CASSSPLRAGGISTDTQYF
- | TRBJ2-7 | - | TRBV7-9 | 13 | TGTGCCAGCAGCCCGCGTGGTATTTACGAGCAGTACTTC | CASSPRGIYEQYF
- | TRBJ1-1 | - | TRBV7-3 | 14 | TGTGCCAGCAGCTGGGGGCGCAAGGACACTGAAGCTTTCTTT | CASSWGRKDTEAFF
- | TRBJ2-7 | - | TRBV11-2 | 11 | TGTGCCAGCAGCTTATTCGACGAGCAGTACTTC | CASSLFDEQYF
- | TRBJ1-2 | TRBD1 | TRBV7-9 | 14 | TGTGCCAGCAGCTTAGGGGACAGTTACTATGGCTACACCTTC | CASSLGDSYYGYTF
- | TRBJ2-1 | TRBD2 | TRBV14 | 17 | TGTGCCAGCAGCCAATTGCTATTGGCGGGAGTAGGCAATGAGCAGTTCTTC | CASSQLLLAGVGNEQFF
- | TRBJ2-3 | - | TRBV5-1 | 13 | TGCGCCAGCAATGGGGGGAGCACAGATACGCAGTATTTT | CASNGGSTDTQYF
- | TRBJ2-5 | TRBD1 | TRBV27 | 14 | TGTGCCAGCAGTAAGACAGGGTATCAAGAGACCCAGTACTTC | CASSKTGYQETQYF
few | TRBJ2-7 | TRBD1 | TRBV5-1 | 15 | TGCGCCAGCAGCTCCCGACAGGGGGGGGGCTACGAGCAGTACTTC | CASSSRQGGGYEQYF
once | TRBJ2-1 | TRBD1 | TRBV10-2 | 17 | TGCGCCAGTAAAGAGGGAGCCGGGACAGGTTTACACAATGAGCAGTTCTTC | CASKEGAGTGLHNEQFF
- | TRBJ2-7 | - | TRBV7-9 | 15 | TGTGCCAGCAGCTTAGGTAGCCGGATAATCTACGAGCAGTACTTC | CASSLGSRIIYEQYF
- | TRBJ2-6 | - | TRBV20-1 | 11 | TGCAGCAACTCTGGGGCCAACGTCCTGACTTTC | CSNSGANVLTF
- | TRBJ1-6 | - | TRBV5-1 | 15 | TGCGCCAGCAGCTTGGGACAGCATCGTAATTCACCCCTCCACTTT | CASSLGQHRNSPLHF
- | TRBJ1-2 | - | TRBV7-8 | 15 | TGTGCCAGCAGGTTAAGGGGGGGCGCGGACTATGGCTACACCTTC | CASRLRGGADYGYTF
- | TRBJ2-7 | - | TRBV7-9 | 14 | TGTGCCAGCAGCTTAGGTGGACTCCCGAACGAGCAGTACTTC | CASSLGGLPNEQYF
- | TRBJ2-7 | - | TRBV27 | 16 | TGTGCCAGCAGTCCCCTAGTCGGGTGGTCGTCCTACGAGCAGTACTTC | CASSPLVGWSSYEQYF
- | TRBJ2-2 | - | TRBV4-1 | 17 | TGCGCCAGCAGCCAAGACTCCGGGACACCGAACACCGGGGAGCTGTTTTTT | CASSQDSGTPNTGELFF
- | TRBJ1-2 | TRBD1 | TRBV9 | 13 | TGTGCCAGCAGCGAGCAGGGGGCGTCTGGCTACACCTTC | CASSEQGASGYTF
- | TRBJ2-2 | - | TRBV5-1 | 14 | TGCGCCAGCAGCCCCTGGACTCTTTCAGGGGAGCTGTTTTTT | CASSPWTLSGELFF
- | TRBJ1-6 | TRBD1 | TRBV10-3 | 16 | TGTGCCATCAGTGAGGGGGACAGAACCCCAAGTTCACCCCTCCACTTT | CAISEGDRTPSSPLHF
- | TRBJ2-1 | TRBD1 | TRBV5-6 | 16 | TGTGCCAGCAGCGGTCGGACAGGGAGTTCCTACAATGAGCAGTTCTTC | CASSGRTGSSYNEQFF
- | TRBJ1-5 | - | TRBV28 | 12 | TGTGCCAGCATCAGGGGCAATCAGCCCCAGCATTTT | CASIRGNQPQHF
- | TRBJ2-2 | TRBD2 | TRBV6-6 | 13 | TGTGCCAGCAGTTACATGCGGGAGGAGGGGCTGTTTTTT | CASSYMREEGLFF
- | TRBJ2-1 | - | TRBV10-3 | 12 | TGTGCCATCAGTGAAGAGCACGTTGGGCAGTTCTTC | CAISEEHVGQFF
- | TRBJ1-3 | TRBD1 | TRBV27 | 15 | TGTGCCAGCAGTTTAGACAGGGACGTCGGAAACACCATATATTTT | CASSLDRDVGNTIYF
- | TRBJ2-1 | TRBD1 | TRBV18 | 15 | TGTGCCAGCTCACCGCGACAGGGCTGGGACAATGAGCAGTTCTTC | CASSPRQGWDNEQFF
- | TRBJ2-6 | - | TRBV6-1 | 18 | TGTGCCAGCAGTGAAGATTATGGCGGGTGGACTGGGGCCAACGTCCTGACTTTC | CASSEDYGGWTGANVLTF
few | TRBJ1-4 | - | TRBV28 | 14 | TGTGCCAGCAGATCAATCGGGGCTAATGAAAAACTGTTTTTT | CASRSIGANEKLFF
- | TRBJ1-2 | - | TRBV11-2 | 13 | TGTGCCAGCAGCTTCCTACAGGGTGAGGGCTACACCTTC | CASSFLQGEGYTF
- | TRBJ1-3 | - | TRBV7-2 | 13 | TGTGCCAGCAGCTCCCGGGACTTGGTCACCATATATTTT | CASSSRDLVTIYF
- | TRBJ2-5 | TRBD2 | TRBV30 | 14 | TGTGCCTGGGGGGGACTAGCGTACCAAGAGACCCAGTACTTC | CAWGGLAYQETQYF
- | TRBJ1-2 | TRBD1 | TRBV30 | 13 | TGTGCCTGGGGAACAGGGGCCGGGGATGGCTACACCTTC | CAWGTGAGDGYTF
- | TRBJ2-7 | - | TRBV7-2 | 15 | TGTGCCAGCAGCTTAGGGGTAGCGAGCACCTACGAGCAGTACTTC | CASSLGVASTYEQYF
- | TRBJ2-3 | TRBD1 | TRBV19 | 14 | TGTGCCAGTAGGGGACAGATAAGCACAGATACGCAGTATTTT | CASRGQISTDTQYF
- | TRBJ2-2 | TRBD1 | TRBV2 | 17 | TGTGCCAGCAGCAGACAGGGGGCAAACGCGAACACCGGGGAGCTGTTTTTT | CASSRQGANANTGELFF
- | TRBJ1-2 | TRBD1 | TRBV7-2 | 14 | TGTGCCAGCAGCTTTCTCCAAGGACAGGGAGGCTACACCTTC | CASSFLQGQGGYTF
- | TRBJ1-1 | - | TRBV5-6 | 12 | TGTGCCAGCAGGGGGGGTCGCACTGAAGCTTTCTTT | CASRGGRTEAFF
- | TRBJ2-4 | - | TRBV7-2 | 14 | TGTGCCAGCAGCGGGGATCCAGGGGTGAGCATTCAGTACTTC | CASSGDPGVSIQYF